This TCR beta chain was identified during a study of HIV-infected patients and healthy controls. The CDR3 numbers 8 amino acids, ends counted. Germline V gives CDR1 DFQATT, CDR2 SNEGSKA (reference sequence). A single record per CDR3 protein comes from TCRdb applying MiXCR to the 5' RACE reads. The sample yields about 67,000 distinct CDR3 sequences, roughly a sixth seen once. A few counts support this clonotype. The conserved closing phenylalanine or tryptophan is absent in this CDR3, likely reflecting a read error. The DNA is omitted, as the CDR3 cannot be located on it reliably, and the CDR3 follows TCRdb's listing.

This chain joins TRBV20-1 and TRBJ1-4. The sequence came from a human donor in good health. Sequenced: CD4+ T cells from blood. The CDR3 loop is CSSGQGFL.